This T cell receptor (beta chain) appears in the sequencing data of a study of blood T cell repertoires in COVID-19. Recruits, aged roughly 18 to 100 years, lived in 20 to 30 US areas. Donors of Cohort 3 who recovered were those that had two negative PCRs, clearance, or symptom resolution. After removal of 5 bases from V and 8 bases from J, the junction contained 9 bases not matched to a gene. The CDR3 covers 14 residues. The germline CDR1 and CDR2 sequences are SGHAT and FQNNGV. Clones were sequenced by immunoSEQ multiplex PCR, and TCRdb holds only the in-frame ones, with some missing. The sample contains around 160,000 clones, 80% of which appear only once.

The sample taken for sequencing was PBMCs or T cells enriched from blood (not recorded which). The receptor comes from a man between 40 and 49 years old who had recovered from COVID-19. The rearrangement joins TRBV11-2 to TRBJ2-3, with 8 bases aligning to TRBD1. The CDR3 sequence is CASSQRQGTGTQYF. Here the CDR3 DNA reads TGTGCCAGCAGCCAGCGACAGGGGACGGGTACGCAGTATTTT.